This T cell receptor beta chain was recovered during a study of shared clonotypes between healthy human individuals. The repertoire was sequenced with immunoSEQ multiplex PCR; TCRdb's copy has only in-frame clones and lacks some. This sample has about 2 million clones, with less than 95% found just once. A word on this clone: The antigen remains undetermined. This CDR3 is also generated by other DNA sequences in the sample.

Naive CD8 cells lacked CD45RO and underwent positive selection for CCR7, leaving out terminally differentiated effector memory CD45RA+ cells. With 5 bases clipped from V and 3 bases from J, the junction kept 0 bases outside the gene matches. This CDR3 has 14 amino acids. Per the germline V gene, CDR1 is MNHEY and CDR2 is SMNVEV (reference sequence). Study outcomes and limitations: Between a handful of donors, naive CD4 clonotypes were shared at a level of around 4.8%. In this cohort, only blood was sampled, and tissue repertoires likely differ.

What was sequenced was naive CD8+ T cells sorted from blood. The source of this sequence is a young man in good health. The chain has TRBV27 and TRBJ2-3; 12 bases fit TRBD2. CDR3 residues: CASSGLAGTDTQYF. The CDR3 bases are TGTGCCAGCAGTGGACTAGCGGGGACAGATACGCAGTATTTT.